This T cell receptor beta chain emerged from a study of STAT5B mutations in CD4+ large granular lymphocyte leukemia. Using immunoSEQ multiplex PCR, the repertoire was profiled, and TCRdb retains in-frame clones only, with some absent. The sample lists roughly 26,000 clones, 81% occurring once. The sequence came from a human donor in good health. Specimen: CD4+ T cells from blood buffy coats.

The CDR3 is CASSLLSQGVDTQYF. CDR3 nucleotide sequence: TGTGCCAGCAGCTTATTGTCCCAGGGGGTAGATACGCAGTATTTT. V usage is TRBV7-8 and J usage is TRBJ2-3; 7 nucleotides align to TRBD1. Germline V gives CDR1 SGHVS, CDR2 FQNEAQ. V lost 2 bases and J lost 5; bases outside the gene matches: 7. This CDR3 is 15 amino acids long.